Sequencing of this T cell receptor (beta chain) was carried out in a study of regulatory T cells in long-lasting Graves disease. The CDR3 runs 18 residues. V dropped 1 base and J dropped 1 base, with 15 bases sitting between them. The V gene's germline CDR1 is SGHDT and CDR2 YYEEEE. With iRepertoire HTBI primers and Arm-PCR of CDR3 regions, TCR beta libraries were built. TCRdb reanalysed the multiplex PCR reads using MiXCR and keeps one entry per CDR3 protein. The data show a few hundred thousand distinct CDR3 sequences, approximately 16% seen once. The time point denotes: newly diagnosed GD, antithyroid drugs for less than 3 months. Isolated PBMC RNA provided the starting material for the TCR library. Ten or more counts support this clonotype. Separately, the same data were catalogued under a study of T cells in Graves' hyperthyroidism and ophthalmopathy. That study adds: Absent ophthalmopathy progression within 18 months defined stable Graves' hyperthyroidism.

Material: peripheral blood mononuclear cells (PBMCs), obtained at new diagnosis, from a patient treated with antithyroid drugs. This rearrangement joins TRBV5-6 to TRBJ2-6; the D call may be TRBD1 or TRBD2 (6 bases each). This receptor was taken from a woman between 40 and 55 years old with Graves disease. DNA for the CDR3: TGTGCCAGCAGCTTGTGGGGGGCCGGGCCTTCTGGGGCCAACGTCCTGACTTTC. The encoded protein is CASSLWGAGPSGANVLTF.